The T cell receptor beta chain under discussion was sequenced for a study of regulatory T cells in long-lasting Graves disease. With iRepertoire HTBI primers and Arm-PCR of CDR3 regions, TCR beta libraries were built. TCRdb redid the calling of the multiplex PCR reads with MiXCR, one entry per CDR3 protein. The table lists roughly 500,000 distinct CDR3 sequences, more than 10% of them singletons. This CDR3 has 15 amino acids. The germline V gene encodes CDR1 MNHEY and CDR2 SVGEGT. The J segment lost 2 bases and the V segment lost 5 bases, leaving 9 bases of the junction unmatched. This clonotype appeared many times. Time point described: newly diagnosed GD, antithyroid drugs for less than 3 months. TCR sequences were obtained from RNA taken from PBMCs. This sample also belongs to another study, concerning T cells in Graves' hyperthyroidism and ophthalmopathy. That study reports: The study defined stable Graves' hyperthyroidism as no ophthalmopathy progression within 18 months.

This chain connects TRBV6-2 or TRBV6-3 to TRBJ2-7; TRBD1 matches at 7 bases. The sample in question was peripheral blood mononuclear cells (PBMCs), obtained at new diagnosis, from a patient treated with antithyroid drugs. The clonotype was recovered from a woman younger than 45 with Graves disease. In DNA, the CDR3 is TGTGCCAGCAGTCTGCCCGGGACAGCTACCTACGAGCAGTACTTC. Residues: CASSLPGTATYEQYF.